A selection of T cell receptor beta chains follows, all from one sample in a study of cytomegalovirus exposure and HLA in healthy donors. TCRdb's table, derived via immunoSEQ multiplex PCR, lists solely in-frame clones and lacks some. The sample records 170,000 or so clones, 84% being singletons. Source material: PBMCs. Receptors originate from a boy between 2 and 15 years old in good health and CMV-seronegative. The CDR3 runs from the conserved cysteine through the conserved F or W. The D gene is left open where the match is weak. Clone size is given for some rows only: seen once, a few or many times, or a class if the clone is expanded.

v_call	clone_size	d_call	j_call	cdr3_nt	cdr3_aa
TRBV6-4	few	TRBD2	TRBJ2-7	TGTGCCAGCGGCGATGGACTAGCGGAAATCGAGCAGTACTTC	CASGDGLAEIEQYF
TRBV19	.	TRBD2	TRBJ2-3	TGTGCCAGTAGTATAGCTAGCGGGAGGTGGGATACGCAGTATTTT	CASSIASGRWDTQYF
TRBV28	.	.	TRBJ1-5	TGTGCCAGCAGTTTACTCAGGGGATGGGGCAATCAGCCCCAGCATTTT	CASSLLRGWGNQPQHF
TRBV11-2	.	.	TRBJ2-7	TGTGCCAGCAGCCTCCCAACGGGAGTGACCTACGAGCAGTACTTC	CASSLPTGVTYEQYF
TRBV18	.	TRBD1	TRBJ2-7	TGTGCCAGCTCTCAGGACAGGGTCTACGAGCAGTACTTC	CASSQDRVYEQYF
TRBV7-8	.	TRBD1	TRBJ2-1	TGTGCCAGCAGCTTAGTCGTTGCTAGGACAGGGGAGCAGTTCTTC	CASSLVVARTGEQFF
TRBV5-1	.	TRBD1	TRBJ1-6	TGCGCCAGCAGCTTGACTCGGGACAGGGATTCACCCCTCCACTTT	CASSLTRDRDSPLHF
TRBV2	.	TRBD1	TRBJ2-1	TGTGCCAGCACTAACCTGCAGGGGGCCGGTGAGCAGTTCTTC	CASTNLQGAGEQFF
TRBV4-2	.	TRBD2	TRBJ2-2	TGTGCCAGCAGCCCCATCGGACTAGCGGGAGACTCCGGGGAGCTGTTTTTT	CASSPIGLAGDSGELFF
TRBV6-1	.	.	TRBJ1-2	TGTGCCAGCAGTGAGGGCAGGGCAACAGGGAACTATGGCTACACCTTC	CASSEGRATGNYGYTF
TRBV7-9	few	TRBD2	TRBJ2-3	TGTGCCAGCAGCCCCTTACTAGCGGGCACAGATACGCAGTATTTT	CASSPLLAGTDTQYF
TRBV19	.	.	TRBJ1-1	TGTGCCAGTAGTATTGCGGGGACCGGGAACACTGAAGCTTTCTTT	CASSIAGTGNTEAFF
TRBV7-9	.	.	TRBJ2-2	TGTGCCAGCAGCTTATCACGGACCGGGGAGCTGTTTTTT	CASSLSRTGELFF
TRBV9	.	.	TRBJ1-1	TGTGCCAGCAGCGTAGATGCCAGAATGAACACTGAAGCTTTCTTT	CASSVDARMNTEAFF
TRBV29-1	few	.	TRBJ1-1	TGCAGCGTTGAAGGGTGGGAGTCGGGGAACTGGAACACTGAAGCTTTCTTT	CSVEGWESGNWNTEAFF
TRBV5-6	once	TRBD1	TRBJ1-2	TGTGCCAGCAGCTTTTACAGGGGGCGCGTTTCCTATGGCTACACCTTC	CASSFYRGRVSYGYTF
TRBV19	.	.	TRBJ2-5	TGTGCCAGTAGTATTTCGGTAGCCAAGAAAGAGACCCAGTACTTC	CASSISVAKKETQYF
TRBV5-4	.	TRBD1	TRBJ2-3	TGTGCCAGCAGCTTGGGGACAGGGGGTGGGACAGATACGCAGTATTTT	CASSLGTGGGTDTQYF
TRBV7-6	.	TRBD2	TRBJ2-1	TGTGCCAGCAGCTTGGAAATAGCGGGGGCCTACAATGAGCAGTTCTTC	CASSLEIAGAYNEQFF
TRBV27	.	.	TRBJ2-2	TGTGCCAGCAGTCCCACTTTCTTCGGCGGGGAGCTGTTTTTT	CASSPTFFGGELFF
TRBV5-4	.	.	TRBJ2-5	TGTGCCAGCAGCTTAGAAGGGAGTGGGGGCTGGGAGACCCAGTACTTC	CASSLEGSGGWETQYF
TRBV7-2	.	.	TRBJ2-7	TGTGCCAGCAGCTCGTCCGGTGCCTACGAGCAGTACTTC	CASSSSGAYEQYF
TRBV28	.	.	TRBJ1-5	TGTGCCAGCCACAGGGTTTACAATCAGCCCCAGCATTTT	CASHRVYNQPQHF
TRBV11-2	.	TRBD2	TRBJ2-5	TGTGCCAGCAGCCCAAGATCAAGCGGGAGGGTAGAAAGGACCCAGTACTTC	CASSPRSSGRVERTQYF
TRBV28	.	.	TRBJ1-5	TGTGCCAGCCAGGCCACAGGGTTTTATCAGCCCCAGCATTTT	CASQATGFYQPQHF
TRBV9	.	TRBD2	TRBJ2-1	TGTGCCAGCAGCGCCACCGGGACTAGCGGCTACAATGAGCAGTTCTTC	CASSATGTSGYNEQFF
TRBV6-1	.	TRBD1	TRBJ1-5	TGTGCCAGCACAGGGGGAAGAGATCAGCCCCAGCATTTT	CASTGGRDQPQHF
TRBV6-1	.	TRBD2	TRBJ2-1	TGTGCCAGCAGCCTAAGGACTAGCGGGAACGATGAGCAGTTCTTC	CASSLRTSGNDEQFF
TRBV28	.	.	TRBJ1-4	TGTGCCAGCAGTTTTATGGACAGATTTAATGAAAAACTGTTTTTT	CASSFMDRFNEKLFF
TRBV7-8	.	.	TRBJ1-4	TGTGCCAGCAGCCCGGGAGGTTATGAAAAACTGTTTTTT	CASSPGGYEKLFF
TRBV27	.	TRBD2	TRBJ2-7	TGTGCCAGCAGTTTATCAGGGACTAGCGGGGACTACGAGCAGTACTTC	CASSLSGTSGDYEQYF
TRBV11-3	.	.	TRBJ2-1	TGTGCCAGCAGCTTAGGGCGAACAGGAGAGCAGTTCTTC	CASSLGRTGEQFF
TRBV11-2	.	.	TRBJ1-1	TGTGCCAGCAGCTTAGGGGCGGGCTTGAACACTGAAGCTTTCTTT	CASSLGAGLNTEAFF
TRBV4-2	few	TRBD1	TRBJ1-5	TGTGCCAGCAGCCACTCTCCGAAAAATACAGGGGGCGTAGTGACGCCCCAGCATTTT	CASSHSPKNTGGVVTPQHF
TRBV7-9	.	.	TRBJ1-5	TGTGCCAGCAGCTTAGCAGGGGGGGATCAGCCCCAGCATTTT	CASSLAGGDQPQHF
TRBV7-9	.	.	TRBJ2-3	TGTGCCAGCAGCTTAGGACAAGCAGGGGGCACAGATACGCAGTATTTT	CASSLGQAGGTDTQYF
TRBV7-9	.	.	TRBJ1-3	TGTGCCAGCAGCTCGGGGGGAAACACCATATATTTT	CASSSGGNTIYF
TRBV5-1	.	TRBD2	TRBJ2-5	TGCGCCAGCAGCTTTCCTAGGGCGGGAGGAGAGACCCAGTACTTC	CASSFPRAGGETQYF
TRBV30	once	TRBD1	TRBJ1-6	TGTGCCTGGAGTGTTCGACGGTTGGGGACAGGGGCATCACCCCTCCACTTT	CAWSVRRLGTGASPLHF
TRBV27	.	.	TRBJ2-3	TGTGCCAGCAGTTTTAACAGGGGCACAGATACGCAGTATTTT	CASSFNRGTDTQYF
TRBV30	.	.	TRBJ1-3	TGTGCCTGGAGTCCCCGGACAGATGGAAACACCATATATTTT	CAWSPRTDGNTIYF
TRBV2	.	.	TRBJ2-7	TGTGCCAGCAGTTGGATAGCGGAGAGCTCCTACGAGCAGTACTTC	CASSWIAESSYEQYF
TRBV6-5	.	.	TRBJ2-7	TGTGCCAGCAGTTACTCAGGCCAGGTCAACGAGCAGTACTTC	CASSYSGQVNEQYF
TRBV18	.	TRBD1	TRBJ2-4	TGTGCCAGCTCAAACAGGGGGGTACTTCAGTACTTC	CASSNRGVLQYF
TRBV19	few	.	TRBJ2-7	TGTGCCAGTAGTATTGATACAGGCTACGAGCAGTACTTC	CASSIDTGYEQYF
TRBV28	.	.	TRBJ2-1	TGTGCCAGCAGTTTACTAGTTCCCACCTACAATGAGCAGTTCTTC	CASSLLVPTYNEQFF
TRBV27	.	TRBD2	TRBJ2-3	TGTGCCAGCAGTCAAAGGGGACTAGCGGGTTCTACGCAGTATTTT	CASSQRGLAGSTQYF
TRBV7-2	.	.	TRBJ2-1	TGTGCCAGCAGCCCGCGTACCAGGACAGAGCAGTTCTTC	CASSPRTRTEQFF
TRBV2	few	TRBD2	TRBJ2-5	TGTGCCAGCAGTGAAGCTAGCGGGAGGGGTGTACGAGAGACCCAGTACTTC	CASSEASGRGVRETQYF
TRBV28	.	.	TRBJ2-1	TGTGCCAGCAGTTTAGAGGCGGGGACAGAAAGTTTAAGGAATGAGCAGTTCTTC	CASSLEAGTESLRNEQFF
TRBV29-1	.	.	TRBJ2-2	TGCAGCGCCCATCTTGATAGTAAGACCGGGGAGCTGTTTTTT	CSAHLDSKTGELFF
TRBV6-6	.	TRBD1	TRBJ1-4	TGTGCCAGCAGTTATCGACAGGGTGCAACTAATGAAAAACTGTTTTTT	CASSYRQGATNEKLFF
TRBV4-1	.	TRBD2	TRBJ2-1	TGCGCCAGCAGCCAAGATTGGGGAGGGGAGGTAGATGAGCAGTTCTTC	CASSQDWGGEVDEQFF
TRBV5-4	few	TRBD2	TRBJ2-7	TGTGCCAGCAGCCCCGGGACTAGCGGATACGAGCAGTACTTC	CASSPGTSGYEQYF
TRBV7-8	.	.	TRBJ2-7	TGTGCCAGCAGCTTACAAGCGACAGCGACCTACGAGCAGTACTTC	CASSLQATATYEQYF